This is a list of T cell receptor beta chains from one sample in a study of blood T cell repertoires in COVID-19. The repertoire was sequenced with immunoSEQ multiplex PCR; TCRdb's copy has only in-frame clones and lacks some. The sample carries fewer than 200,000 clones, around 85% recorded once. Sequenced material: peripheral blood. The receptors come from a middle-aged man with active or convalescent COVID-19. Each CDR3 is given with its conserved first and last residue. Each record gives: CDR3 length, V gene, CDR3 protein.

13 | TRBV2 | CASGGDLQETQYF
15 | TRBV19 | CASSLQNLPYNEQFF
13 | TRBV4-3 | CASSQDVGGEQFF
14 | TRBV29-1 | CSVTTSEISYEQYF
12 | TRBV12-3/TRBV12-4 | CASGQGGKTQYF
15 | TRBV19 | CASSVLLGANVEQFF
13 | TRBV18 | CASSLPGLDTQYF
15 | TRBV21-1 | CASSTPGTASEPQHF
15 | TRBV7-2 | CASSWKGGPNTEAFF
16 | TRBV5-4 | CASSLSALAGVNEQFF
15 | TRBV19 | CASSRLAQGQETQYF
14 | TRBV19 | CASSGDRGAYEQYF
16 | TRBV6-5 | CASSSGLLNPTDTQYF
13 | TRBV2 | CASSEESPGEQYF
15 | TRBV28 | CASSIRQITNYGYTF
14 | TRBV9 | CASSVSEGRETQYF
14 | TRBV18 | CASSPLLSGDGYTF
12 | TRBV5-4 | CASSLEHDGYTF
14 | TRBV29-1 | CSVVLDSANYGYTF
15 | TRBV6-2/TRBV6-3 | CASSGGSLETGELFF
14 | TRBV28 | CASSPIQGRQPQHF
14 | TRBV6-5 | CASRPQGSSQPQHF
14 | TRBV19 | CASSIPVLNEKLFF